The source of this T cell receptor (beta chain) is a study of cytomegalovirus exposure and HLA in healthy donors. General study points: About 87% or about 30% of the time was how often most TCR beta V segments were productive, according to an earlier analysis.

Worth noting for this clone: The antigen is undetermined.

The V gene end was trimmed by 3 bases and the J gene end by 6 bases; junction bases not matched to a gene: 7. The V gene's germline CDR1 is MNHEY and CDR2 SVGAGI. This CDR3 has 16 residues. The PCR ran on 60 Vbeta and 13 Jbeta primers. Sequencing used immunoSEQ multiplex PCR; TCRdb keeps in-frame clones, though not all of them. This sample carries 150,000 to 200,000 clones, about four fifths of them seen once, and the ten largest clones take around 1.9%. Sequenced input: PBMCs. The chain links TRBV6-5 to TRBJ2-2; TRBD1 matches 10 bases. The sequence was collected from a young woman in good health and CMV-seronegative. CDR3 DNA: TGTGCCAGCAGTTATGCCGGGACAGGGGTCGCCGGGGAGCTGTTTTTT. It is translated as CASSYAGTGVAGELFF.